A single sample gave rise to the 29 T cell receptor beta chains below, sequenced in a study of blood T cells in healthy people across ages (dated by TCRdb to the mid-2010s). Libraries were prepared through 5' RACE. For sequencing, an Illumina HiSeq 2500 was employed. A second PCR of roughly 6 to 12 cycles was performed with a sample-barcoded 5' primer and a J-beta primer mix. TCRdb reprocessing: public reads trimmed at Q25 with fastp, clones called with MiXCR, in-frame beta chains kept. Rows with a matching CDR3 protein are joined into one entry that keeps the most common DNA and genes. The table for this sample lists some 550,000 distinct CDR3 sequences; under 55% of them were counted only once. Together, the top ten hold 20% to 25% of the sample. The sample was blood. Every receptor here comes from a man older than 75 in good health.

The gene calls are TRBV2 and TRBJ2-7; TRBD1 or TRBD2 may be the D gene (6 bases each). The V end lost 1 base, the J end lost 4 bases, and 14 bases lay between the germline ends. Per germline, CDR1 SNHLY and CDR2 FYNNEI. The CDR3 extends over 15 amino acids. As DNA, the CDR3 is TGTGCCAGCAGTGAAGAGGGGTGGGGGGCGTACGAGCAGTACTTC. This translates into CASSEEGWGAYEQYF.

In this sample, this clonotype turned up a few times. The V call is TRBV7-2, the J call TRBJ1-1; D perhaps matches TRBD1 (5 bases). Trimming took off 1 base at V and 1 base at J, with 10 bases between the two ends. Germline lookup yields CDR1 SGHTA and CDR2 FQGNSA. The CDR3 is 15 residues long. As DNA, the CDR3 is TGTGCCAGCAGCTTAGTGGGGCGTTCGAACACTGAAGCTTTCTTT. As protein: CASSLVGRSNTEAFF.

The chain joins TRBV20-1 to TRBJ2-3, with a possible D match to TRBD1 (6 bases). V was clipped by 4 bases and J by 3 bases, with 11 bases between them. Germline lookup yields CDR1 DFQATT and CDR2 SNEGSKA (reference sequence). The CDR3 totals 13 residues. The CDR3, as DNA: TGCAGTGCTAAAACACAGGGAACAGATACGCAGTATTTT. This gives the protein CSAKTQGTDTQYF.

The chain uses TRBV7-9 and TRBJ2-7; 7 positions agree with TRBD1. Germline V lookup: CDR1 SEHNR, CDR2 FQNEAQ (reference sequence). V was pared by 1 base and J by 7 bases, with 7 bases of the junction left unmatched. The CDR3 extends over 14 amino acids. The CDR3 coding sequence is TGTGCCAGCAGCTTAGGTGGCAGGGGGATGGAGCAGTACTTC. Its translation is CASSLGGRGMEQYF.

This chain connects TRBV19 to TRBJ2-1; 7 bases are a match to TRBD1. The J call is uncertain, as TRBJ2-7 better fits the DNA end. The CDR3 has 14 amino acids. Germline lookup yields CDR1 LNHDA and CDR2 SQIVND (reference sequence). CDR3 coding DNA: TGTGCCAGTAGCAAACAGGGGACCGATTACGAGCAGTACTTC. It codes for CASSKQGTDYEQYF.

The table lists this clonotype with a few counts. The chain couples TRBV7-2 to TRBJ2-3; TRBD2 aligns across 14 bases. The CDR3 is 16 residues long. After removal of 3 bases from V and 5 bases from J, the junction contained 4 bases not matched to a gene. The germline V gene encodes CDR1 SGHTA and CDR2 FQGNSA. The CDR3, as DNA: TGTGCCAGCAGCTTCCGACTAGCGGGAGGGGGAGATACGCAGTATTTT. This translates into CASSFRLAGGGDTQYF.

This clonotype was recorded at least ten times. J is TRBJ2-3 and V is TRBV4-3; TRBD2 matches 7 bases. Per the germline V gene, CDR1 is LGHNA and CDR2 is YSLEER. This CDR3 region has 12 residues. The ends lost 5 bases at V and 10 bases at J; junction bases unmatched: 6. In DNA, the CDR3 is TGCGCCAGCAGCGTGGGCGGGGGTGCGCAGTATTTT. This encodes CASSVGGGAQYF.

This clonotype was seen a handful of times. CDR3 bases: TGCAGCGTTGAAGAGACTAGTTCCGGGGAGCTGTTTTTT. This encodes CSVEETSSGELFF. This chain connects TRBV29-1 to TRBJ2-2, with a possible D match to TRBD2 (6 bases). The V gene's germline CDR1 is SQVTM and CDR2 ANQGSEA. The V and J ends lost 0 bases and 6 bases respectively, with 8 bases between them. There are 13 residues in the CDR3.

V and J are TRBV20-1 and TRBJ2-7; 7 positions match TRBD2. This CDR3 is built from 16 residues. V lost 0 bases and J lost 7; bases outside the gene matches: 15. Germline CDR1 DFQATT, CDR2 SNEGSKA (reference sequence). CDR3 nucleotides: TGCAGTGCTAGAGATCCCCGGCAGGGAGGGATGAATGAGCAGTACTTC. This sequence encodes CSARDPRQGGMNEQYF.

This clonotype was recorded many times. The chain has TRBV6-5 and TRBJ2-7; D is possibly TRBD2 (6 bases). This CDR3 has 15 residues. With 5 bases removed from V and 6 bases from J, the gap between germline ends came to 20 bases. Germline V gives CDR1 MNHEY, CDR2 SVGAGI. CDR3 sequence: CASSAQRARRSEQYF. DNA of the CDR3: TGTGCCAGCAGTGCACAGCGGGCCCGCAGGTCCGAGCAGTACTTC.

The chain uses TRBV5-5 and TRBJ1-1; a weak D match, TRBD1 (6 bases). The CDR3 is 18 residues long. Germline CDR1 SGHKS, CDR2 YYEKEE (reference sequence). The germline V and J ends were trimmed by 3 bases and 2 bases, with 23 bases remaining between them. The CDR3 nucleotides are TGTGCCAGCAGCTGGGGAAGGGGGATTAGACACATTAACACTGAAGCTTTCTTT. Residues: CASSWGRGIRHINTEAFF.

At least ten counts were recorded for this clonotype. This chain uses TRBV6-6 with TRBJ2-7; tentative D call: TRBD1 (5 bases). The germline V gene encodes CDR1 MNHNY and CDR2 SVGAGI (reference sequence). The CDR3 covers 13 residues. Trimming took off 6 bases at V and 3 bases at J, with 12 bases between the two ends. CDR3 in DNA: TGTGCCAGCAGATCAGTCGACAGCTACGAGCAGTACTTC. It specifies CASRSVDSYEQYF.

The V call is TRBV7-2, the J call TRBJ2-7; D may correspond to TRBD1 or TRBD2 (5 bases each). Germline V gene data show CDR1 as SGHTA and CDR2 as FQGNSA. The CDR3 is 15 residues long. The V and J ends lost 6 bases and 1 base respectively, with 16 bases between them. The CDR3 sequence: CASSFGAGSSYEQYF. CDR3 in DNA: TGTGCCAGCAGTTTCGGGGCAGGGAGTTCCTACGAGCAGTACTTC.

With regard to this clonotype: One end of the junction is discordant with germline, which a read error may explain. This chain links TRBV7-2 with TRBJ1-1, with D perhaps TRBD1 (5 bases). Germline V gene lookup returns CDR1 SGHTA and CDR2 FQGNSA. This CDR3 spans 14 amino acids. CDR3 sequence (DNA): TGTGCCAGCAGCTTAGGGGGCACGGGGACTGGAGCTTTCTTT. Translated: CASSLGGTGTGAFF. The whole variable domain, filled in from reference TRBV7-2 and TRBJ1-1, reads GAGVSQSPSNKVTEKGKDVELRCDPISGHTALYWYRQSLGQGLEFLIYFQGNSAPDKSGLPSDRFSAERTGGSVSTLTIQRTQQEDSAVYLCASSLGGTGTGAFFGQGTRLTVV.

This clonotype has only one observation. The V gene is TRBV29-1, the J gene TRBJ2-5; D is possibly TRBD2 (5 bases). Per the germline V gene, CDR1 is SQVTM and CDR2 is ANQGSEA. V was shortened by 5 bases and J by 9 bases, with 10 bases between the two germline ends. The CDR3 has 10 amino acids. The DNA of the CDR3 is TGCAGCGTTCGAATGGAGGCCCAGTACTTC. Protein: CSVRMEAQYF.

The rearrangement uses TRBV4-3 and TRBJ2-3; TRBD2 matches at 10 bases. The CDR3 totals 16 residues. Looked up from germline, CDR1 is LGHNA and CDR2 is YSLEER. With 6 bases clipped from V and 5 bases from J, the junction kept 11 bases outside the gene matches. The CDR3 DNA is TGCGCCAGCAGTCGGGCACTAGCGGGGAATGGAGATACGCAGTATTTT. Its protein is CASSRALAGNGDTQYF.

The chain carries TRBV28 and TRBJ2-7; maybe TRBD1 (6 bases). The CDR3 contains 14 residues. Germline CDR1 and CDR2: MDHEN and SYDVKM. The ends were cut back, 6 bases at V and 6 bases at J, with 18 bases in the middle. The CDR3 nucleotides are TGTGCCAGCAGGACAGGCCGTTTCCCGGGCGAGCAGTACTTC. Encoded protein: CASRTGRFPGEQYF.

The chain employs TRBV4-3 and TRBJ2-2, with a weak D call TRBD2 (5 bases). Looked up from germline, CDR1 is LGHNA and CDR2 is YSLEER. V lost 0 bases to trimming and J lost 5 bases, with 19 bases between them. The CDR3 runs 18 residues. For the CDR3, the DNA is TGCGCCAGCAGCCAAGATCTATTAGGGAGACTTAGGACCGGGGAGCTGTTTTTT. It yields the protein CASSQDLLGRLRTGELFF.

The chain joins TRBV7-2 to TRBJ1-5; no clear D. This CDR3 is built from 14 residues. The germline V gene encodes CDR1 SGHTA and CDR2 FQGNSA. The V end lost 5 bases, the J end lost 7 bases, and 15 bases lay between the germline ends. DNA for the CDR3: TGTGCCAGCAGCCTATCCCGGACGGGACAGCCCCAGCATTTT. This translates into CASSLSRTGQPQHF.

The table lists this clonotype with a few counts. The chain employs TRBV20-1 and TRBJ2-1; D is ambiguous. The germline CDR1 and CDR2 sequences are DFQATT and SNEGSKA (reference sequence). The ends were cut back, 3 bases at V and 6 bases at J, with 15 bases in the middle. This CDR3 spans 14 amino acids. CDR3 nucleotides: TGCAGTGCTAGGGGCCATTCTTCTGCCAATGAGCAGTTCTTC. It specifies CSARGHSSANEQFF.

The chain couples TRBV20-1 to TRBJ1-6; the D is unclear. Per the germline V gene, CDR1 is DFQATT and CDR2 is SNEGSKA (reference sequence). V was pared by 2 bases and J by 6 bases, with 14 bases between. This CDR3 has 15 residues. In DNA form, the CDR3 reads TGCAGTGCTAGACAAAACCTCCTAAGTAATTCACCCCTCCACTTT. Translating it yields CSARQNLLSNSPLHF.

This sequence joins TRBV18 and TRBJ2-5; D is tentatively TRBD1 or TRBD2 (5 bases each). CDR3 length: 16 amino acids. Germline assignment: CDR1 KGHSH and CDR2 LQKENI. The V and J ends lost 2 bases and 4 bases respectively, with 17 bases between them. The CDR3, as DNA: TGTGCCAGCTCACCAATCGCGGGCAGGGCAGGAGAGACCCAGTACTTC. Translated, it gives CASSPIAGRAGETQYF.

The chain combines TRBV20-1 with TRBJ1-2; 7 bases are shared with TRBD1. J was trimmed by 8 bases and V by 5 bases; bases with no gene match: 2. Looked up from germline, CDR1 is DFQATT and CDR2 is SNEGSKA (reference sequence). The length of the CDR3 is 10 residues. CDR3 region: CSADREGYTF. The CDR3 bases are TGCAGTGCTGACAGGGAGGGCTACACCTTC.

This chain joins TRBV6-1 and TRBJ2-7, with 8 bases matching TRBD1. V dropped 3 bases and J dropped 2; count of bases not matched to a gene: 6. The CDR3 covers 15 residues. CDR1 and CDR2 (germline): MNHNS, SASEGT. The CDR3, as DNA: TGTGCCAGCAGTGAGACCCCGGGACAGGCCTACGAGCAGTACTTC. Encoded protein: CASSETPGQAYEQYF.

The chain's CDR3 is CSAGGGQISYNEQFF. The CDR3 nucleotides read TGCAGTGCTGGTGGCGGGCAAATCTCCTACAATGAGCAGTTCTTC. The chain links TRBV20-1 to TRBJ2-1; tentative D call: TRBD2 (5 bases). V was trimmed by 5 bases and J by 0 bases, leaving 14 bases between them. CDR3 length: 15 amino acids. Per germline, CDR1 DFQATT and CDR2 SNEGSKA (reference sequence).

Of note for this clonotype: Germline and junction disagree at one end, which may indicate a read error. This sequence joins TRBV7-7 and TRBJ2-5, with TRBD1 identical over 12 bases. Looked up from germline, CDR1 is SSHAT and CDR2 is FNYEAQ (reference sequence). The CDR3 is made up of 15 amino acids. CDR3: CASSLGGQGAETQYF. CDR3 DNA sequence: TGTGCTAGCAGCTTAGGGGGACAGGGGGCGGAGACCCAGTACTTC.

The chain employs TRBV5-8 and TRBJ2-5, with D tentatively TRBD2 (7 bases). The length of the CDR3 is 15 residues. V lost 1 base, J lost 11 bases, and 21 bases lay in between. Germline loops: CDR1 SGHTS, CDR2 YDEGEE. The CDR3 DNA reads TGTGCCAGCAGCTTGTTATCGACCGAAGGGGGGGAGCAGTACTTC. The encoded protein is CASSLLSTEGGEQYF.

J is TRBJ1-2 and V is TRBV30, with D unclear. V was clipped by 5 bases and J by 8 bases, with 6 bases between them. Germline CDR1 reads GTSNPN; CDR2 reads SVGIG (reference sequence). This CDR3 has 9 amino acids. The CDR3 sequence: CAWFSGYTF. The CDR3 bases are TGTGCCTGGTTCAGCGGCTACACCTTC.

This clonotype was seen ten or more times. V is TRBV6-5 and J is TRBJ1-2; D not resolved. CDR1 is MNHEY, CDR2 SVGAGI, per germline. V was trimmed by 0 bases and J by 2 bases, leaving 4 bases between them. The CDR3 totals 13 residues. The CDR3, as DNA: TGTGCCAGCAGTTACTCCGGCAACTATGGCTACACCTTC. Translated: CASSYSGNYGYTF.